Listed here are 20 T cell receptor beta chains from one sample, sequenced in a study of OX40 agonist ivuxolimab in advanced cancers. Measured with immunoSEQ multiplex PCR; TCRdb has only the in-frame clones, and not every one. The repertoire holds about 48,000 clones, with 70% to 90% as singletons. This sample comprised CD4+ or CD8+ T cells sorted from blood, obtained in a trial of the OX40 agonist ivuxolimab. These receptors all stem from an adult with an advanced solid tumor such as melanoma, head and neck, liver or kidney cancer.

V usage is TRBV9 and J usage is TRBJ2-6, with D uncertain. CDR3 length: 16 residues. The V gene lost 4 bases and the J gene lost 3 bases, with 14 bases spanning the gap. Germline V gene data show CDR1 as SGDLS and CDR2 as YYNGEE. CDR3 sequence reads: CASSSQFPDGANVLTF. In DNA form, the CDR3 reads TGTGCCAGCAGCTCTCAGTTTCCGGATGGGGCCAACGTCCTGACTTTC.

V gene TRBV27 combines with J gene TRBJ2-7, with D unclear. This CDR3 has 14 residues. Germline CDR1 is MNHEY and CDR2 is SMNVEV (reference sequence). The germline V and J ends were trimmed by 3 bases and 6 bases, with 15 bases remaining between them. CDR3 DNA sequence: TGTGCCAGCAGTTTGGGCCAGGTCCCCCTCGAGCAGTACTTC. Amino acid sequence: CASSLGQVPLEQYF.

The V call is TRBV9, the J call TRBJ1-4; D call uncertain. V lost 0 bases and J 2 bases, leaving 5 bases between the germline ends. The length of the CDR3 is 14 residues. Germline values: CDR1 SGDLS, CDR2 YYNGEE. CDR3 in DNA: TGTGCCAGCAGCGTAGAGTCCACTAATGAAAAACTGTTTTTT. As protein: CASSVESTNEKLFF. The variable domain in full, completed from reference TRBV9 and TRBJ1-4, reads DSGVTQTPKHLITATGQRVTLRCSPRSGDLSVYWYQQSLDQGLQFLIQYYNGEERAKGNILERFSAQQFPDLHSELNLSSLELGDSALYFCASSVESTNEKLFFGSGTQLSVL.

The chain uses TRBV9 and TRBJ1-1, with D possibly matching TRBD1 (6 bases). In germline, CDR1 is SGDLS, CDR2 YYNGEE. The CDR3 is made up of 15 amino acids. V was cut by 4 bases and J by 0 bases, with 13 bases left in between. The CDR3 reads CASSYGGLMNTEAFF. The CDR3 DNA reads TGTGCCAGCAGCTACGGGGGGCTAATGAACACTGAAGCTTTCTTT.

In nucleotides, the CDR3 is TGTGCCAGCAGCCAATCCGGGCTACAAGAGACCCAGTACTTC. Translating it yields CASSQSGLQETQYF. J is TRBJ2-5 and V is TRBV4-2; D not resolved. This CDR3 is built from 14 residues. V lost 2 bases to trimming and J lost 2 bases, with 9 bases between them. The germline CDR1 and CDR2 sequences are LGHNA and YNFKEQ.

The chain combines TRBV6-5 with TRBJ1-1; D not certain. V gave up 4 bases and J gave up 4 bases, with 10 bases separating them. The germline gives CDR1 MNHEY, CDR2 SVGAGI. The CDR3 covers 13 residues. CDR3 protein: CASSSLVSTEAFF. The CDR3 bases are TGTGCCAGCAGTTCGTTGGTGAGCACTGAAGCTTTCTTT.

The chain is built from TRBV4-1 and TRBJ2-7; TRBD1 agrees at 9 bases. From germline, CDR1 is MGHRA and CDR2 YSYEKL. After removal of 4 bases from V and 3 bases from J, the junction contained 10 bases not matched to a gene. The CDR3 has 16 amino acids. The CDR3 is CASSRIITGQGYEQYF. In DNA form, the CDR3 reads TGCGCCAGCAGCCGCATAATTACGGGACAGGGCTACGAGCAGTACTTC.

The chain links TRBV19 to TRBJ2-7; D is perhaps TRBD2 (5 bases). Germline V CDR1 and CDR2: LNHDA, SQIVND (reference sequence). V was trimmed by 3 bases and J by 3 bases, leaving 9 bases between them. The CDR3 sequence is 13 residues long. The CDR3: CASSIGRGYEQYF. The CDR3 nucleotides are TGTGCCAGTAGTATTGGGAGAGGCTACGAGCAGTACTTC. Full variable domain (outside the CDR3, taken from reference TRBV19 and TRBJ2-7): DGGITQSPKYLFRKEGQNVTLSCEQNLNHDAMYWYRQDPGQGLRLIYYSQIVNDFQKGDIAEGYSVSREKKESFPLTVTSAQKNPTAFYLCASSIGRGYEQYFGPGTRLTVT.

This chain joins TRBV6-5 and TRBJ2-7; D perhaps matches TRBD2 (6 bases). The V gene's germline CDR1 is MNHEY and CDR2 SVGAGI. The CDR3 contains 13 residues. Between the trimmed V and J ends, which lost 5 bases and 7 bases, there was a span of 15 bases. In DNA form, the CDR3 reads TGTGCCAGCAGTACCACCGGGAGCTGGGAGCAGTACTTC. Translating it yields CASSTTGSWEQYF.

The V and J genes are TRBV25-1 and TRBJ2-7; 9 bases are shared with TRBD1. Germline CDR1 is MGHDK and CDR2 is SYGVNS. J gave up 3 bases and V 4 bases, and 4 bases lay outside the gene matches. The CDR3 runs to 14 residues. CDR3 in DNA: TGTGCCAGCAGTGTGGGACAGGGATTCTACGAGCAGTACTTC. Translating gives CASSVGQGFYEQYF.

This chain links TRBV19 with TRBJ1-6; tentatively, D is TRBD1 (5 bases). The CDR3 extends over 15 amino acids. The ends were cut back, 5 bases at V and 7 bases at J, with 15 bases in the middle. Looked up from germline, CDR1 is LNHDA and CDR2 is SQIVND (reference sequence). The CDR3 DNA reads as TGTGCCAGTAGTGCCATGAGTGGGGCAAATTCACCCCTCCACTTT. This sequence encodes CASSAMSGANSPLHF.

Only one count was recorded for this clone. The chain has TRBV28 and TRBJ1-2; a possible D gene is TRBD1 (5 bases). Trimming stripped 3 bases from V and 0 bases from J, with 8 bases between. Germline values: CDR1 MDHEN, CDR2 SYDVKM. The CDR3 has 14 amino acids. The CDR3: CASSFRGSNYGYTF. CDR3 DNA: TGTGCCAGCAGTTTTAGGGGTTCTAACTATGGCTACACCTTC.

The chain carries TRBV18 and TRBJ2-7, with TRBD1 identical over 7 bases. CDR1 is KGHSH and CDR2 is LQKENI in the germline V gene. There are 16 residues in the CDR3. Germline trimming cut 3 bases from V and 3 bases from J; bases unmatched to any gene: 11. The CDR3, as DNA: TGTGCCAGCTCACCGATAATCGGGACAGAAGACTACGAGCAGTACTTC. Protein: CASSPIIGTEDYEQYF.

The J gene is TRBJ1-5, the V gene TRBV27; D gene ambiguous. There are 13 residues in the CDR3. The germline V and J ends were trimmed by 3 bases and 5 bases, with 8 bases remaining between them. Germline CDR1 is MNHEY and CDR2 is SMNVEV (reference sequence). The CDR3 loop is CASSLREDQPQHF. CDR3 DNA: TGTGCCAGCAGTTTGAGAGAGGATCAGCCCCAGCATTTT.

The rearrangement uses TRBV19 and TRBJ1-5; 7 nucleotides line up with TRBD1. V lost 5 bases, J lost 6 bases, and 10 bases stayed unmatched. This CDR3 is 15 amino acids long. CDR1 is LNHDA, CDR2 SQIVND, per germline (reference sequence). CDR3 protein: CASSPVEGAVQPQHF. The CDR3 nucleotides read TGTGCCAGTAGTCCGGTAGAGGGGGCGGTTCAGCCCCAGCATTTT. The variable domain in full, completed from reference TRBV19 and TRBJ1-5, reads DGGITQSPKYLFRKEGQNVTLSCEQNLNHDAMYWYRQDPGQGLRLIYYSQIVNDFQKGDIAEGYSVSREKKESFPLTVTSAQKNPTAFYLCASSPVEGAVQPQHFGDGTRLSIL.

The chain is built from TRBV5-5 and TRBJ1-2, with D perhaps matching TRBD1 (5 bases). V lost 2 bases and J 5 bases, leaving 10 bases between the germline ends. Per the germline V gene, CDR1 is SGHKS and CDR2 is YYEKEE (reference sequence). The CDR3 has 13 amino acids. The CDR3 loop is CASSFDSPYGYTF. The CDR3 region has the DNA TGTGCCAGCAGCTTCGACAGTCCATATGGCTACACCTTC.

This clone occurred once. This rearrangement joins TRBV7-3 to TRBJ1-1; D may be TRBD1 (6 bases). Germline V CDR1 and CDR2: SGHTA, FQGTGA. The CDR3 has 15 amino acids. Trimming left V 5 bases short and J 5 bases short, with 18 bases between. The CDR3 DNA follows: TGTGCCAGCAGCAATCACGCGACAGGACCAACTGAAGCTTTCTTT. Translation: CASSNHATGPTEAFF.

The CDR3 coding sequence is TGCGCCAGCAGTACCGACAGGTTGAACACTGAAGCTTTCTTT. The encoded protein is CASSTDRLNTEAFF. This chain joins TRBV4-3 and TRBJ1-1; TRBD1 might be the D (6 bases). The CDR3 contains 14 residues. V was clipped by 6 bases and J by 0 bases, with 11 bases between them. From germline, CDR1 is LGHNA and CDR2 YSLEER.

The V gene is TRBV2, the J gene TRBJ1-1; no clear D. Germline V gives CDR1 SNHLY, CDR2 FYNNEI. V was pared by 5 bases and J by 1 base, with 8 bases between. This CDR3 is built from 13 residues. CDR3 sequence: CASSPDGNTEAFF. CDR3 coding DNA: TGTGCCAGCAGTCCCGACGGGAACACTGAAGCTTTCTTT.

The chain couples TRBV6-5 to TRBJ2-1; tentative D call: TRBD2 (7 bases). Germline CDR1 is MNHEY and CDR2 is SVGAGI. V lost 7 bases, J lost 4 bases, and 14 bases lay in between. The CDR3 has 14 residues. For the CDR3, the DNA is TGTGCCAGCATCTCGGGGGGCTCGTACAATGAGCAGTTCTTC. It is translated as CASISGGSYNEQFF.